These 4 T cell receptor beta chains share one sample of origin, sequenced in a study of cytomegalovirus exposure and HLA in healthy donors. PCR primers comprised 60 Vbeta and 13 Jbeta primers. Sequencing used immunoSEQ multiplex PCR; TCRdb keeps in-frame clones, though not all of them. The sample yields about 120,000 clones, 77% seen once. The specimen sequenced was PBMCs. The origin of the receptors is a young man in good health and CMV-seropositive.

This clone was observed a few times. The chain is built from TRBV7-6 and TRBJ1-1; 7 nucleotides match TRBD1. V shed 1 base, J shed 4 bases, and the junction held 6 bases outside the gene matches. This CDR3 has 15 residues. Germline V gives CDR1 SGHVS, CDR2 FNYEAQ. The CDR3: CASSLGTGSATEAFF. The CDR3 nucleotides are TGTGCCAGCAGCTTAGGGACAGGATCAGCCACTGAAGCTTTCTTT.

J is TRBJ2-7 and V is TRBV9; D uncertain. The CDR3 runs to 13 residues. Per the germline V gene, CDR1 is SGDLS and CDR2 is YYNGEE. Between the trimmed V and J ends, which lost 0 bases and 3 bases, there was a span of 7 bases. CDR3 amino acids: CASSVGGRYEQYF. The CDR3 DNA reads TGTGCCAGCAGCGTAGGCGGCCGCTACGAGCAGTACTTC.

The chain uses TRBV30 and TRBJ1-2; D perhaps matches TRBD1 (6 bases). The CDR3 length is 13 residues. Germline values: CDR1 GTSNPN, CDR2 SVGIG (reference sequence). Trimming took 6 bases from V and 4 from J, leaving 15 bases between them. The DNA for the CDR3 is TGTGCCTGCCCAGGACAGAGTTCCTATGGCTACACCTTC. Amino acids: CACPGQSSYGYTF.

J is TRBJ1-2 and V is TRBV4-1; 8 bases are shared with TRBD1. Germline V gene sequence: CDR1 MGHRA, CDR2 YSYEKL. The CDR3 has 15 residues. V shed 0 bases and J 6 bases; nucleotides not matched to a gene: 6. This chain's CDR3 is CASSQEGGQVDGYTF. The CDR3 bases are TGCGCCAGCAGCCAAGAGGGGGGACAGGTTGATGGCTACACCTTC.